This passage covers 30 T cell receptor beta chains from one sample sequenced in a study of T cell repertoires in cytomegalovirus infection. TCRdb used MiXCR to reprocess the reads, holding one entry per CDR3 protein. The table includes some 200,000 distinct CDR3 sequences, approximately 38% detected once. Antigens for these TCRs are unknown. This sample comprised CD8+ T cells from cultured PBMCs, obtained from culture after CMV antigen stimulation. The receptors derive from a human donor in good health (CMV status not recorded). Some clones in this sample may be carry-over from other donors' samples.

The count of this clonotype is one. This chain joins TRBV5-1 and TRBJ2-2; no definite D call. The CDR3 consists of 14 residues. Germline V gene data show CDR1 as SGHRS and CDR2 as YFSETQ. V dropped 4 bases and J dropped 3 bases, with 10 bases sitting between them. CDR3 in amino acids: CASSPFRDTGELFF. CDR3 nucleotide sequence: TGCGCCAGCAGCCCCTTCCGAGACACCGGGGAGCTGTTTTTT.

This clonotype was seen only once. This rearrangement joins TRBV4-1 to TRBJ2-5; D is ambiguous. Trimming removed 1 base at V and 5 bases at J, with 17 bases between. The CDR3 sequence is 16 residues long. CDR1 is MGHRA, CDR2 YSYEKL, per germline. This CDR3 is CASSQVQTDLRETQYF. The CDR3 DNA reads as TGCGCCAGCAGCCAAGTTCAAACAGACCTGCGGGAGACCCAGTACTTC.

This clonotype was seen repeatedly, ten times or more. The chain couples TRBV7-2 to TRBJ2-2, with D possibly matching TRBD2 (5 bases). V lost 6 bases and J lost 1, with 12 bases in between. This CDR3 region has 15 residues. Germline-derived CDR1 and CDR2 are SGHTA and FQGNSA. As DNA, the CDR3 is TGTGCCAGCAGTCGAGGGATGGGGAACACCGGGGAGCTGTTTTTT. It codes for CASSRGMGNTGELFF.

In nucleotides, the CDR3 is TGTGCCAGCCAAGTGGCGCGCGAGGGCGCTTTCTTT. Encoded protein: CASQVAREGAFF. V and J are TRBV12-3 or TRBV12-4 and TRBJ1-1, with D hard to call. This CDR3 has 12 amino acids. Trimming stripped 8 bases from V and 11 bases from J, with 18 bases between.

V usage is TRBV11-2 and J usage is TRBJ2-7; 7 nucleotides align to TRBD1. Germline trimming cut 4 bases from V and 3 bases from J; bases unmatched to any gene: 9. CDR1 and CDR2 from the germline V gene are SGHAT and FQNNGV. The CDR3 is 15 residues long. CDR3 sequence reads: CASSWPSGTVYEQYF. Here the CDR3 DNA reads TGTGCCAGCAGCTGGCCCTCCGGGACAGTCTACGAGCAGTACTTC.

This chain joins TRBV7-9 and TRBJ1-2; D perhaps matches TRBD1 (5 bases). Germline CDR1 and CDR2: SEHNR and FQNEAQ (reference sequence). The germline V and J ends were trimmed by 4 bases and 6 bases, with 12 bases remaining between them. This CDR3 contains 13 residues. Written as DNA, the CDR3 is TGTGCCAGCAGCTCCGCCGGGGCGGATGGCTACACCTTC. This codes for CASSSAGADGYTF.

This rearrangement joins TRBV6-1 to TRBJ2-5; 11 bases match TRBD1. The CDR3 has 15 residues. CDR1 is MNHNS and CDR2 is SASEGT in the germline V gene. J was trimmed by 5 bases and V by 6 bases; bases with no gene match: 8. The CDR3 here is CASREGQGVPETQYF. In DNA, the CDR3 is TGTGCCAGCAGGGAGGGACAGGGGGTTCCGGAGACCCAGTACTTC.

This chain uses TRBV5-1 with TRBJ2-7, with D perhaps TRBD2 (7 bases). Trimming stripped 0 bases from V and 0 bases from J, with 10 bases between. The V gene's germline CDR1 is SGHRS and CDR2 YFSETQ. The CDR3 runs 15 residues. The DNA of the CDR3 is TGCGCCAGCAGCTTGGCCGGGGGGCCCTCCTACGAGCAGTACTTC. Protein: CASSLAGGPSYEQYF.

Concerning this clonotype itself: The junction and the germline gene differ at one end; a read error may be behind it. The genes are TRBV7-3 and TRBJ2-7, with D tentatively TRBD1 (5 bases). The CDR3 spans 14 residues. In germline, CDR1 is SGHTA, CDR2 FQGTGA. CDR3 sequence reads: CAGSLNFGHREQYF. The CDR3 DNA reads TGTGCCGGCAGCTTAAATTTCGGACATCGGGAGCAGTACTTC.

This chain joins TRBV7-8 and TRBJ2-1; D may be TRBD2 (6 bases). The germline CDR1 and CDR2 sequences are SGHVS and FQNEAQ. This CDR3 spans 16 amino acids. Deletions cut 5 bases from V and 8 bases from J, with 22 bases between. Here the CDR3 reads CASSLFGGLAKDEQFF. DNA for the CDR3: TGTGCCAGCAGCCTATTTGGCGGGCTAGCGAAGGATGAGCAGTTCTTC.

This clonotype was observed many times. The chain carries TRBV29-1 and TRBJ2-3; 10 bases agree with TRBD2. The length of the CDR3 is 13 residues. CDR1 is SQVTM, CDR2 ANQGSEA, per germline. J gave up 3 bases and V 3 bases, and 0 bases lay outside the gene matches. The CDR3, as DNA: TGCAGCGTTGATAGCGGGAGGACAGATACGCAGTATTTT. Translating it yields CSVDSGRTDTQYF.

The chain combines TRBV7-8 with TRBJ2-1; no reliable D call. This CDR3 region has 15 residues. V was cut by 1 base and J by 4 bases, with 11 bases left in between. CDR1 and CDR2 from the germline V gene are SGHVS and FQNEAQ. The CDR3 bases are TGTGCCAGCAGCTTAGAGATCGGGTTTTACAATGAGCAGTTCTTC. It yields the protein CASSLEIGFYNEQFF.

This clonotype was seen only a few times. For the CDR3, the DNA is TGTGCCAGCAGTTACCGGCAGCCGAACACTGAAGCTTTCTTT. Residues: CASSYRQPNTEAFF. The chain has TRBV6-5 and TRBJ1-1; no clear D. CDR1 and CDR2 from the germline V gene are MNHEY and SVGAGI. This CDR3 has 14 residues. The V gene lost 2 bases and the J gene lost 1 base, with 8 bases spanning the gap.

This clonotype came up many times. The chain has TRBV7-8 and TRBJ1-4; TRBD1 might be the D (5 bases). There are 15 residues in the CDR3. CDR1 and CDR2 (germline): SGHVS, FQNEAQ. Between the trimmed V and J ends, which lost 2 bases and 8 bases, there was a span of 15 bases. CDR3 protein: CASSLIRQGREKLFF. CDR3 nucleotides: TGTGCCAGCAGCTTAATTCGGCAGGGACGGGAAAAACTGTTTTTT.

The chain is built from TRBV10-3 and TRBJ2-6, with TRBD1 matching 10 bases. CDR3 length: 17 residues. Germline CDR1 is ENHRY and CDR2 is SYGVKD. Germline trimming cut 0 bases from V and 7 bases from J; bases unmatched to any gene: 6. The CDR3 DNA follows: TGTGCCATCAGTGAGTCCCGGGACAGGGGAGTTGCCAACGTCCTGACTTTC. Translating it yields CAISESRDRGVANVLTF.

The chain carries TRBV27 and TRBJ2-3, with 12 bases that match TRBD1. The germline gives CDR1 MNHEY, CDR2 SMNVEV (reference sequence). The CDR3 totals 17 residues. V shed 2 bases and J 2 bases; nucleotides not matched to a gene: 5. Written as DNA, the CDR3 is TGTGCCAGCAGTTTAACCGGGACAGGGGGCTACACAGATACGCAGTATTTT. Protein product: CASSLTGTGGYTDTQYF.

The V and J genes are TRBV29-1 and TRBJ2-1; 10 bases fit TRBD2. J gave up 2 bases and V 3 bases, and 7 bases lay outside the gene matches. CDR3 size: 16 residues. The germline V gene has CDR1 SQVTM and CDR2 ANQGSEA. CDR3 protein: CSVDGVSGRTYNEQFF. The CDR3 DNA sequence: TGCAGCGTTGACGGGGTTAGCGGGAGGACCTACAATGAGCAGTTCTTC.

The J gene is TRBJ1-1, the V gene TRBV4-1; D is possibly TRBD1 (5 bases). The CDR3 totals 16 residues. Germline loops: CDR1 MGHRA, CDR2 YSYEKL. Trimming removed 2 bases at V and 2 bases at J, with 15 bases between. The CDR3 nucleotides are TGCGCCAGCAGCCAAATAGCGGTGCAGGGTAACACTGAAGCTTTCTTT. Translated, it gives CASSQIAVQGNTEAFF.

This clonotype came up a few times. V gene TRBV12-3 or TRBV12-4 combines with J gene TRBJ2-5; 13 nucleotides match TRBD2. V dropped 5 bases and J dropped 0; count of bases not matched to a gene: 0. The CDR3 length is 15 residues. The CDR3 protein is CASSGTSGDQETQYF. In nucleotides, the CDR3 is TGTGCCAGCAGTGGGACTAGCGGGGACCAAGAGACCCAGTACTTC.

CDR3 in amino acids: CASRGAYEQYF. Written as DNA, the CDR3 is TGTGCCAGCAGGGGTGCCTACGAGCAGTACTTC. The genes are TRBV6-5 and TRBJ2-7; unclear D gene. Germline V gene sequence: CDR1 MNHEY, CDR2 SVGAGI. The CDR3 runs 11 residues. Trimming removed 6 bases from V and 2 bases from J, with 5 bases in between.

The chain employs TRBV28 and TRBJ2-2; tentative D call: TRBD1 (5 bases). Between the trimmed V and J ends, which lost 1 base and 4 bases, there was a span of 13 bases. The CDR3 has 16 residues. Germline V lookup: CDR1 MDHEN, CDR2 SYDVKM. The CDR3 DNA sequence: TGTGCCAGCAGTTTATTGGTTCCAGGGCGCACCGGGGAGCTGTTTTTT. Residues: CASSLLVPGRTGELFF.

The V and J genes are TRBV11-2 and TRBJ2-5, with 7 positions matching TRBD1. The germline gives CDR1 SGHAT, CDR2 FQNNGV. After removal of 5 bases from V and 5 bases from J, the junction contained 8 bases not matched to a gene. CDR3 length equals 14 residues. CDR3 bases: TGTGCCAGCAGCAAACAGGGGTGGAAGGAGACCCAGTACTTC. Its protein product is CASSKQGWKETQYF.

Concerning this clonotype: A read error may account for a junction end that differs from germline. This chain uses TRBV7-6 with TRBJ1-5; a weak D match, TRBD1 (6 bases). CDR3 length: 16 amino acids. CDR1 and CDR2 (germline): SGHVS, FNYEAQ. The CDR3 loop reads CASSLRTASHNQPQHF. Written as DNA, the CDR3 is TGTGCAAGCAGCTTGAGGACAGCTAGCCACAATCAGCCCCAGCATTTT.

The genes are TRBV7-4 and TRBJ2-2; D is possibly TRBD2 (6 bases). This CDR3 comprises 15 residues. Between the trimmed V and J ends, which lost 5 bases and 8 bases, there was a span of 18 bases. Germline loops: CDR1 SGHVT, CDR2 SQSDAQ. The CDR3 DNA is TGTGCCAGCAGCGCATGGGACTCTGAGGAGGGGGAGCTGTTTTTT. It yields the protein CASSAWDSEEGELFF.

This clonotype was seen a single time. The chain uses TRBV2 and TRBJ1-4, with D tentatively TRBD1 (5 bases). V lost 3 bases and J lost 6, with 11 bases in between. The CDR3 runs to 14 residues. Germline-derived CDR1 and CDR2 are SNHLY and FYNNEI. CDR3 bases: TGTGCCAGCAGTGACTGGGGGAGGGATGAAAAACTGTTTTTT. Translated, it gives CASSDWGRDEKLFF. The full variable domain, with the rest looked up from reference TRBV2 and TRBJ1-4, is EPEVTQTPSHQVTQMGQEVILRCVPISNHLYFYWYRQILGQKVEFLVSFYNNEISEKSEIFDDQFSVERPDGSNFTLKIRSTKLEDSAMYFCASSDWGRDEKLFFGSGTQLSVL.

This rearrangement joins TRBV24-1 to TRBJ2-2; 9 bases agree with TRBD1. V was clipped by 0 bases and J by 4 bases; unmatched bases: 11. Germline V gene data show CDR1 as KGHDR and CDR2 as SFDVKD. This CDR3 is 19 amino acids long. The DNA for the CDR3 is TGTGCCACCAGTGATTTGCCAGCGACGGGACAGGGCAGCACCGGGGAGCTGTTTTTT. Translated: CATSDLPATGQGSTGELFF.

The chain uses TRBV4-1 and TRBJ2-1; 8 nucleotides agree with TRBD2. Germline V gene data show CDR1 as MGHRA and CDR2 as YSYEKL. The CDR3 is 15 residues long. V was clipped by 7 bases and J by 2 bases; unmatched bases: 7. The CDR3 DNA reads as TGCGCCAGCACCCCCGGGGGGGGCACCTACAATGAGCAGTTCTTC. Protein: CASTPGGGTYNEQFF.

This sequence joins TRBV7-6 and TRBJ2-3; 8 nucleotides align to TRBD1. This CDR3 contains 17 residues. CDR1 is SGHVS, CDR2 FNYEAQ, per germline. Unmatched junction bases numbered 8, after V lost 2 bases and J lost 1 base. The CDR3 DNA is TGTGCCAGCAGCTTACCCCCGACAGGGGATGGCACAGATACGCAGTATTTT. Its protein is CASSLPPTGDGTDTQYF.

This clonotype was counted many times. CDR3 DNA: TGCAGTGCTAGACCAACTAGCGGGAGGCACGAGCAGTACTTC. It encodes CSARPTSGRHEQYF. This chain uses TRBV20-1 with TRBJ2-7; 12 nucleotides match TRBD2. The junction had 4 bases not matched to a gene; V was cut back by 2 bases and J by 5 bases. Per the germline V gene, CDR1 is DFQATT and CDR2 is SNEGSKA (reference sequence). This CDR3 is built from 14 residues.

V and J are TRBV28 and TRBJ2-2; D uncertain. Germline CDR1 reads MDHEN; CDR2 reads SYDVKM. The length of the CDR3 is 13 residues. Trimming cost V 3 bases and J 6 bases, with 8 bases left between them. The CDR3 coding sequence is TGTGCCAGCAGTTTTGTTGACGCCGGGGAGCTGTTTTTT. Residues: CASSFVDAGELFF.